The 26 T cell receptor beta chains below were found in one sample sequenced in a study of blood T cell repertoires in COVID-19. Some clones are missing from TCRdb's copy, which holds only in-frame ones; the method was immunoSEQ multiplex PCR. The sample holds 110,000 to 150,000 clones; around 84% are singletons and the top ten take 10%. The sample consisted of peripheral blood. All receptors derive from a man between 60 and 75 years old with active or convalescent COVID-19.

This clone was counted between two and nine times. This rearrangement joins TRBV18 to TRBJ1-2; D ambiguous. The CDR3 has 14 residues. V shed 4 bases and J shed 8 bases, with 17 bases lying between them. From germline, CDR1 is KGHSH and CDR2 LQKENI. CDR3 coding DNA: TGTGCCAGCTCACGCCCGGAGGGTTCGAGCGGCTACACCTTC. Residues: CASSRPEGSSGYTF.

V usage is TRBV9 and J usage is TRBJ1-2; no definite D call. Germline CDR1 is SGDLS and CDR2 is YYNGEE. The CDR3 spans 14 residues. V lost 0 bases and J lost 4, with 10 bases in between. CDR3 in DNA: TGTGCCAGCAGCGTAGACGGGGAATTCTATGGCTACACCTTC. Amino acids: CASSVDGEFYGYTF.

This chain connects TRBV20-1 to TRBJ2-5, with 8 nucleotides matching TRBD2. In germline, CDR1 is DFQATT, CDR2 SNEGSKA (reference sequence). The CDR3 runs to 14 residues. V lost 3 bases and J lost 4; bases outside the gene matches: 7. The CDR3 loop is CSASFPGGGETQYF. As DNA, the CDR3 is TGCAGTGCTAGTTTCCCCGGGGGGGGAGAGACCCAGTACTTC.

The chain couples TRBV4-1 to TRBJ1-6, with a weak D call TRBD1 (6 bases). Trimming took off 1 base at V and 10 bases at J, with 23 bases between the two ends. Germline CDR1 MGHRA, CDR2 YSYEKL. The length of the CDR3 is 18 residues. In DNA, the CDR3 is TGCGCCAGCAGCCAAGTCGACACGGGGGAGGGGGAAAGATCACCCCTCCACTTT. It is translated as CASSQVDTGEGERSPLHF.

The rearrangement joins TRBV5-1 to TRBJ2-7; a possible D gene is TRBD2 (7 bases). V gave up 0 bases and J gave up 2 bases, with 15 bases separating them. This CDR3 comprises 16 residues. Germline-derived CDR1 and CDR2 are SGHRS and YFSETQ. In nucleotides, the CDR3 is TGCGCCAGCAGCTTGGATCGGGGGGCGCGTCCCTACGAGCAGTACTTC. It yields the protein CASSLDRGARPYEQYF.

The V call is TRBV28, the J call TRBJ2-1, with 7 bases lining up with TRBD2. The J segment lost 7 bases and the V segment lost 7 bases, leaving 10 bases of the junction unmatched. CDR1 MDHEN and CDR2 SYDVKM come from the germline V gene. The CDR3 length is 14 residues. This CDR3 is CASTSGEGHNEQFF. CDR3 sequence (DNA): TGTGCCAGCACTTCGGGGGAGGGCCATAATGAGCAGTTCTTC.

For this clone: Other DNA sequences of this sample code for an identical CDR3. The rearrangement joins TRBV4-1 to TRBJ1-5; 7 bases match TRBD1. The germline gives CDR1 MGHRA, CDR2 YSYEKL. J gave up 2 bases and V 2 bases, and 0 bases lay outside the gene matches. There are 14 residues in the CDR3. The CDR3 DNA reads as TGCGCCAGCAGCCAACAGGGGGGCAATCAGCCCCAGCATTTT. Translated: CASSQQGGNQPQHF.

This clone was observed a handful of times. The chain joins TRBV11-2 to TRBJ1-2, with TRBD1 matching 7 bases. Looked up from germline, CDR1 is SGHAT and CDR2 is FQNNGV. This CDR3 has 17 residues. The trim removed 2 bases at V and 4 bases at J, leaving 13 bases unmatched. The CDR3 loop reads CASSLTGTVYLGYGYTF. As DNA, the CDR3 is TGTGCCAGCAGCTTAACCGGGACAGTTTACTTGGGCTATGGCTACACCTTC.

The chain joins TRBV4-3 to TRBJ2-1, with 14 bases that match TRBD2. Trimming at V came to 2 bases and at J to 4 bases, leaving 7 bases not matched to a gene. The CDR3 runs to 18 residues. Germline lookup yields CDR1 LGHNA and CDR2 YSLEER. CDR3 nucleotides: TGCGCCAGCAGCCAATCGGGACTAGCGGGAGTCAGTTACAATGAGCAGTTCTTC. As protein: CASSQSGLAGVSYNEQFF.

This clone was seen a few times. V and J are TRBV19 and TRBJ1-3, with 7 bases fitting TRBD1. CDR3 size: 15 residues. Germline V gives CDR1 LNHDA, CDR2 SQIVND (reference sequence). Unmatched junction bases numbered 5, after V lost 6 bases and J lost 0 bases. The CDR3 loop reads CASSRGQSSGNTIYF. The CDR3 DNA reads TGTGCCAGTAGCAGGGGACAGTCCTCTGGAAACACCATATATTTT.

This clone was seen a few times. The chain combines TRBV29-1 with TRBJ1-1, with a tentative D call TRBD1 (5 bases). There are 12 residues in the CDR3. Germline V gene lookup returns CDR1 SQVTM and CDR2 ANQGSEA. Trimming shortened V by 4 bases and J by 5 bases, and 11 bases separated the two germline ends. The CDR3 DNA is TGCAGCGTTGGGGGGGGTTTTACTGAAGCTTTCTTT. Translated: CSVGGGFTEAFF. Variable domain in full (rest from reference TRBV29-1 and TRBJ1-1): SAVISQKPSRDICQRGTSLTIQCQVDSQVTMMFWYRQQPGQSLTLIATANQGSEATYESGFVIDKFPISRPNLTFSTLTVSNMSPEDSSIYLCSVGGGFTEAFFGQGTRLTVV.

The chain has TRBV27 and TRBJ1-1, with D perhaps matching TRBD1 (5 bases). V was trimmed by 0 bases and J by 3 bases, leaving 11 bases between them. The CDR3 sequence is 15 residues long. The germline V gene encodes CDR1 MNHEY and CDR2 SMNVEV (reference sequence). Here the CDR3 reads CASSLSQRGYTEAFF. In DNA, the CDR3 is TGTGCCAGCAGTTTATCTCAAAGGGGTTACACTGAAGCTTTCTTT.

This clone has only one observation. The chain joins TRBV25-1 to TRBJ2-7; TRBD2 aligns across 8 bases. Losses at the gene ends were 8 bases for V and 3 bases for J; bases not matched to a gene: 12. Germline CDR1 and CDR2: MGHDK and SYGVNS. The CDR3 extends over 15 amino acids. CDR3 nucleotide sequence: TGTGCCAGCGCGCGATTACTAGCGGAGAGCTACGAGCAGTACTTC. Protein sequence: CASARLLAESYEQYF.

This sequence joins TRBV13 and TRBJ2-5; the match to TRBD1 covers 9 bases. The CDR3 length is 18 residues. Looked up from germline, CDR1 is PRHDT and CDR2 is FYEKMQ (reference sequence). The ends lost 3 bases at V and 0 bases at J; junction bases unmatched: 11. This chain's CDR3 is CASSFYFGTGLNQETQYF. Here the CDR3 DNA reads TGTGCCAGCAGCTTTTATTTTGGGACAGGGCTTAACCAAGAGACCCAGTACTTC.

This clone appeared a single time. DNA of the CDR3: TGTGCCAGCATTAGCGGAAGCGCCCAAGAGACCCAGTACTTC. Protein: CASISGSAQETQYF. The J gene is TRBJ2-5, the V gene TRBV6-5; the D gene is possibly TRBD2 (6 bases). Deletions cut 7 bases from V and 1 base from J, with 13 bases between. Per germline, CDR1 MNHEY and CDR2 SVGAGI. The CDR3 contains 14 residues.

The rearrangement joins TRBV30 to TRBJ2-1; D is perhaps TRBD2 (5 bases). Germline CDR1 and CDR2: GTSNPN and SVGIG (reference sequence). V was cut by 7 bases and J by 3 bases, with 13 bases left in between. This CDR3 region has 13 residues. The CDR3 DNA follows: TGTGCCTCAATAGCGCGAGACTACAATGAGCAGTTCTTC. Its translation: CASIARDYNEQFF.

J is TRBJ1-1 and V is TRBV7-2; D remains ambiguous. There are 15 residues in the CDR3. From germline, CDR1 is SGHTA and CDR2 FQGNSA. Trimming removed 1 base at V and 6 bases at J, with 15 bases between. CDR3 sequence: CASSLVRTGYPEAFF. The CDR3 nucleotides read TGTGCCAGCAGCTTAGTCAGGACGGGGTATCCTGAAGCTTTCTTT. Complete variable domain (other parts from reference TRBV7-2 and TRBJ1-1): GAGVSQSPSNKVTEKGKDVELRCDPISGHTALYWYRQSLGQGLEFLIYFQGNSAPDKSGLPSDRFSAERTGGSVSTLTIQRTQQEDSAVYLCASSLVRTGYPEAFFGQGTRLTVV.

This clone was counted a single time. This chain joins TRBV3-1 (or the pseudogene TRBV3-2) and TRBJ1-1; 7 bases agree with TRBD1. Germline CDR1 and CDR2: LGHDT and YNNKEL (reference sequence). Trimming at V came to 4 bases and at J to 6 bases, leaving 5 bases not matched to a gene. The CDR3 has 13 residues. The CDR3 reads CASSPTGSSEAFF. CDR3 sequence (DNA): TGTGCCAGCAGCCCGACAGGGAGCTCTGAAGCTTTCTTT.

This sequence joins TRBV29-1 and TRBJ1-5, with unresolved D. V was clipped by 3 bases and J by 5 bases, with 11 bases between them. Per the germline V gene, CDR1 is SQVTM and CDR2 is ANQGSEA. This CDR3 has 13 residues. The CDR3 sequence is CSVEAEAHQPQHF. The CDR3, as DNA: TGCAGCGTTGAGGCAGAGGCGCATCAGCCCCAGCATTTT.

CDR3 sequence reads: CASSLSGYTEAFF. In nucleotides, the CDR3 is TGTGCCAGCAGCTTATCGGGGTACACTGAAGCTTTCTTT. The rearrangement links TRBV7-2 to TRBJ1-1; no clear D gene. From germline, CDR1 is SGHTA and CDR2 FQGNSA. The ends were cut back, 2 bases at V and 3 bases at J, with 7 bases in the middle. The CDR3 sequence is 13 residues long.

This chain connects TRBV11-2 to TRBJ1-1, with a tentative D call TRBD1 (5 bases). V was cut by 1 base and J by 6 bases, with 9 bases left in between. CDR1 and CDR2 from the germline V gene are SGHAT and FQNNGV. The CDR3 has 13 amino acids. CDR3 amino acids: CASSLGGEAEAFF. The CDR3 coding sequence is TGTGCCAGCAGCTTAGGGGGGGAGGCTGAAGCTTTCTTT.

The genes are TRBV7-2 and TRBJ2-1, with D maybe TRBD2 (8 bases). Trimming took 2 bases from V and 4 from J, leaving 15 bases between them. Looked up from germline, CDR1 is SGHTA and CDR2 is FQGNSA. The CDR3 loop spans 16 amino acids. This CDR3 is CASSLRGGTEYNEQFF. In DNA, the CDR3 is TGTGCCAGCAGCTTACGCGGGGGGACAGAATACAATGAGCAGTTCTTC.

The CDR3 DNA sequence: TGCGCCAGCAGCTTGGACAGGGAAGACACTGAAGCTTTCTTT. Amino acids: CASSLDREDTEAFF. This chain links TRBV5-1 with TRBJ1-1; D is possibly TRBD1 (6 bases). The CDR3 runs to 14 residues. CDR1 is SGHRS, CDR2 YFSETQ, per germline. Trimming removed 0 bases at V and 3 bases at J, with 9 bases between.

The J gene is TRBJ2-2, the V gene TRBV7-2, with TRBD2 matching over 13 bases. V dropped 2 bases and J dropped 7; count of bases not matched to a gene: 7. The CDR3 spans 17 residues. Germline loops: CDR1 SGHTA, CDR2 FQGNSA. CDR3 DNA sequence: TGTGCCAGCAGCTTACGGACTAGCGGGGGTCTAGGCGGGGAGCTGTTTTTT. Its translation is CASSLRTSGGLGGELFF.

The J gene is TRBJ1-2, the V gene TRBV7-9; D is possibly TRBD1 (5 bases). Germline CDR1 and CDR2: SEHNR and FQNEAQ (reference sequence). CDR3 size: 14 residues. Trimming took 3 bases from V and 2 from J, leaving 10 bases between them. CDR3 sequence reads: CASSFEQVNYGYTF. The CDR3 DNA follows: TGTGCCAGCAGCTTTGAACAGGTGAACTATGGCTACACCTTC.

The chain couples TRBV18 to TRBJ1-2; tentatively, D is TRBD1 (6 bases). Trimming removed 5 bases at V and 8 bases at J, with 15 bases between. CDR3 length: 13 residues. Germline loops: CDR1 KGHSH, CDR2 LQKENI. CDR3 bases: TGTGCCAGCTCAACGGACAGCCCCGGCGGCTACACCTTC. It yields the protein CASSTDSPGGYTF.